This TCR beta chain emerged from a study of blood T cell repertoires in COVID-19. At the level of the study: Whether acute or convalescent, the COVID-19 samples came from the United States, Italy and Spain. T cells, B-cell-depleted T cells, or PBMCs provided the cDNA or gDNA that served as material.

With 2 bases clipped from V and 9 bases from J, the junction kept 1 base outside the gene matches. CDR3 length equals 12 residues. The V gene's germline CDR1 is GTSNPN and CDR2 SVGIG (reference sequence). As originally analysed: By means of reference gene primer amplification, nucleated cell counts were estimated. Clones were read by immunoSEQ multiplex PCR, and TCRdb kept only the in-frame ones, dropping some. That table supplies the V and J calls and clone size; D and trimming were determined from the DNA. This table has under 250,000 clones, 83% appearing once. This sequence joins TRBV30 and TRBJ2-1, with TRBD2 matching 10 bases. Sequences were obtained from peripheral blood. This sequence was found in a woman in her 50s with acute or convalescent COVID-19. The CDR3: CAWSPSGSEQFF. CDR3 DNA sequence: TGTGCCTGGAGTCCTAGCGGGAGTGAGCAGTTCTTC.